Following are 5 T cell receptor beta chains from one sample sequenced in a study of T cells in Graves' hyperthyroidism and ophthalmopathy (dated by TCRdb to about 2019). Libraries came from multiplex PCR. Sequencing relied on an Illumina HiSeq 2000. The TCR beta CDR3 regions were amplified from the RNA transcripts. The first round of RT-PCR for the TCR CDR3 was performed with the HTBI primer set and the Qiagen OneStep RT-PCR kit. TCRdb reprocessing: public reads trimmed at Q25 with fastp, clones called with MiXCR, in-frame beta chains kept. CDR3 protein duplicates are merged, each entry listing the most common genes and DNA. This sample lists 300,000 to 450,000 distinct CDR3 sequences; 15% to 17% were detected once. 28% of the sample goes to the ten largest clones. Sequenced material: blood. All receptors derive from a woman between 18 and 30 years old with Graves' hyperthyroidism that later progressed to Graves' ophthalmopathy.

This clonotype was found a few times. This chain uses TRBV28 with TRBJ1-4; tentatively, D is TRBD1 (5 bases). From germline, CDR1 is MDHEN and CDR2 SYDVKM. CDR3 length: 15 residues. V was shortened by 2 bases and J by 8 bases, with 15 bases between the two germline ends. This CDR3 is CASSLLGTAREKLFF. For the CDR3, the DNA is TGTGCCAGCAGTTTACTCGGGACCGCGAGGGAAAAACTGTTTTTT.

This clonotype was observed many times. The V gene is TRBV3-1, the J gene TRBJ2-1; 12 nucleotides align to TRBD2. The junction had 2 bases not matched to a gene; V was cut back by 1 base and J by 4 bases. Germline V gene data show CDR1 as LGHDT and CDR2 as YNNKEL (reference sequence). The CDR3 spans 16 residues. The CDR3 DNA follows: TGTGCCAGCAGCCAAGGGACTAGCGGGAATTACAATGAGCAGTTCTTC. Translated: CASSQGTSGNYNEQFF.

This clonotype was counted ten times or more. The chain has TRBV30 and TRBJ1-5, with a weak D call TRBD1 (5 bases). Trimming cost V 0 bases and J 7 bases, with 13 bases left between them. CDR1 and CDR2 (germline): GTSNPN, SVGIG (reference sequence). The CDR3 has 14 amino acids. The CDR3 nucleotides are TGTGCCTGGAGTGTCGGGGGGTTGGGGCAGCCCCAGCATTTT. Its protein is CAWSVGGLGQPQHF.

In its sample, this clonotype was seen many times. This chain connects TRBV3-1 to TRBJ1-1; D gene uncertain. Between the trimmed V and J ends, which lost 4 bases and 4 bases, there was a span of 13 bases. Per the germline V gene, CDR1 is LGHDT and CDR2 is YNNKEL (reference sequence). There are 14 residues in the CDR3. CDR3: CASSRTTVATEAFF. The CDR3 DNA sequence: TGTGCCAGCAGCCGAACGACGGTCGCCACTGAAGCTTTCTTT. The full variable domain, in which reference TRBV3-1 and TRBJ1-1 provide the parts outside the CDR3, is DTAVSQTPKYLVTQMGNDKSIKCEQNLGHDTMYWYKQDSKKFLKIMFSYNNKELIINETVPNRFSPKSPDKAHLNLHINSLELGDSAVYFCASSRTTVATEAFFGQGTRLTVV.

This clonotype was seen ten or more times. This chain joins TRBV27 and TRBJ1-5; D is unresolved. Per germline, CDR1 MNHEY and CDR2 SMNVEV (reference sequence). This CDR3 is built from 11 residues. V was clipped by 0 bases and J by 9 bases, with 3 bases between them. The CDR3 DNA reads TGTGCCAGCAGTTTATCACCGCCCCAGCATTTT. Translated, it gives CASSLSPPQHF.